Each of the 18 T cell receptor beta chains below was sequenced from the same sample in a study of cytotoxic CD8 clonotypes in ibrutinib-treated CLL. The table came from immunoSEQ multiplex PCR; TCRdb's copy has only in-frame clones and leaves some out. The sample has 30,000 to 40,000 clones, around 75% seen once; the top ten hold around 17%. The sequences come from PBMCs, collected at disease progression, from a patient treated with ibrutinib. These receptors were obtained from a human donor with chronic lymphocytic leukemia.

The chain couples TRBV9 to TRBJ2-7, with 7 bases matching TRBD2. Germline-derived CDR1 and CDR2 are SGDLS and YYNGEE. The V gene end was trimmed by 3 bases and the J gene end by 8 bases; junction bases not matched to a gene: 8. This CDR3 is built from 13 residues. CDR3 sequence: CASSEAGQGKQYF. CDR3 in DNA: TGTGCCAGCAGCGAAGCGGGGCAGGGCAAGCAGTACTTC. Combining the CDR3 with reference TRBV9 and TRBJ2-7 gives the whole variable domain DSGVTQTPKHLITATGQRVTLRCSPRSGDLSVYWYQQSLDQGLQFLIQYYNGEERAKGNILERFSAQQFPDLHSELNLSSLELGDSALYFCASSEAGQGKQYFGPGTRLTVT.

This clone appeared a single time. This sequence joins TRBV5-1 and TRBJ1-2; TRBD1 agrees at 10 bases. The V segment lost 0 bases and the J segment 6 bases; nucleotides outside the gene matches: 8. CDR1 and CDR2 (germline): SGHRS, YFSETQ. The CDR3 has 16 amino acids. The CDR3 sequence: CASSLARQGAQNGYTF. The CDR3 DNA follows: TGCGCCAGCAGCTTGGCCAGACAGGGGGCGCAGAATGGCTACACCTTC.

Only a few counts were recorded for this clone. V and J are TRBV7-8 and TRBJ2-2, with 10 bases fitting TRBD2. The CDR3 spans 15 residues. V shed 3 bases and J 7 bases; nucleotides not matched to a gene: 5. Germline CDR1 and CDR2: SGHVS and FQNEAQ. CDR3 amino acids: CASSFERGGNGELFF. The CDR3 coding sequence is TGTGCCAGCAGCTTCGAGCGGGGGGGGAACGGGGAGCTGTTTTTT.

By share of the sample, this clone is large. V gene TRBV7-6 combines with J gene TRBJ1-1, with D unclear. Germline V gives CDR1 SGHVS, CDR2 FNYEAQ. Trimming took off 5 bases at V and 0 bases at J, with 16 bases between the two ends. The CDR3 loop spans 16 amino acids. The CDR3 region has the DNA TGTGCCAGCAGCCCCCCAGGCCAGCTGCTGAACACTGAAGCTTTCTTT. Amino acid sequence: CASSPPGQLLNTEAFF.

The CDR3 reads CASSIFPGPRNEQYF. CDR3 DNA sequence: TGCGCCAGCAGCATATTCCCGGGCCCACGGAACGAGCAGTACTTC. The chain links TRBV5-1 to TRBJ2-7, with D unresolved. Germline assignment: CDR1 SGHRS and CDR2 YFSETQ. Deletions cut 4 bases from V and 5 bases from J, with 19 bases between. CDR3 length equals 15 residues. Full variable domain (rest looked up from reference TRBV5-1 and TRBJ2-7): KAGVTQTPRYLIKTRGQQVTLSCSPISGHRSVSWYQQTPGQGLQFLFEYFSETQRNKGNFPGRFSGRQFSNSRSEMNVSTLELGDSALYLCASSIFPGPRNEQYFGPGTRLTVT.

The sample holds one count of this clone. This CDR3 reads CASSLGGDLNTEAFF. The CDR3 DNA reads as TGTGCCAGCAGCTTGGGAGGGGATCTGAACACTGAAGCTTTCTTT. This chain links TRBV5-4 with TRBJ1-1, with TRBD1 as a possible D gene (5 bases). Germline values: CDR1 SGHNT, CDR2 YYREEE (reference sequence). The CDR3 loop spans 15 amino acids. Trimming removed 0 bases from V and 0 bases from J, with 9 bases in between.

CDR3 protein: CASSALPGRGTDTQYF. The CDR3 DNA follows: TGTGCCAGCAGTGCCTTGCCGGGACGGGGCACAGATACGCAGTATTTT. The genes are TRBV6-1 and TRBJ2-3; perhaps D is TRBD1 or TRBD2 (5 bases each). This CDR3 is built from 16 residues. Trimming shortened V by 4 bases and J by 1 base, and 15 bases separated the two germline ends. The germline gives CDR1 MNHNS, CDR2 SASEGT.

This clone showed up just a few times. This chain joins TRBV19 and TRBJ2-7; 12 positions match TRBD2. The trim removed 3 bases at V and 7 bases at J, leaving 16 bases unmatched. The CDR3 runs 18 residues. The germline gives CDR1 LNHDA, CDR2 SQIVND (reference sequence). This chain's CDR3 is CASSIRGSSGGALREQYF. CDR3 bases: TGTGCCAGTAGTATCCGAGGGTCTAGCGGGGGGGCCCTCCGGGAGCAGTACTTC.

The chain recombines TRBV4-1 with TRBJ1-1; 8 nucleotides line up with TRBD1. There are 15 residues in the CDR3. Trimming removed 3 bases from V and 1 base from J; junction bases left unmatched: 4. The germline CDR1 and CDR2 sequences are MGHRA and YSYEKL. The CDR3: CASSHPDRANTEAFF. CDR3 bases: TGCGCCAGCAGCCACCCGGACAGGGCGAACACTGAAGCTTTCTTT.

The chain carries TRBV19 and TRBJ1-4; D gene unclear. This CDR3 region has 14 residues. Germline CDR1 is LNHDA and CDR2 is SQIVND (reference sequence). Trimming took off 6 bases at V and 8 bases at J, with 16 bases between the two ends. CDR3 residues: CASRRVGSWEKLFF. Written as DNA, the CDR3 is TGTGCCAGTAGGCGCGTGGGGAGTTGGGAAAAACTGTTTTTT.

The chain recombines TRBV5-5 with TRBJ2-2; D is undetermined. V was clipped by 3 bases and J by 6 bases, with 12 bases between them. The germline V gene encodes CDR1 SGHKS and CDR2 YYEKEE (reference sequence). This CDR3 region has 14 residues. The CDR3 reads CASSWGSAAGELFF. The CDR3 DNA reads as TGTGCCAGCAGCTGGGGTTCGGCGGCCGGGGAGCTGTTTTTT.

The chain combines TRBV19 with TRBJ2-2; no clear D. CDR1 LNHDA and CDR2 SQIVND come from the germline V gene (reference sequence). The CDR3 has 14 amino acids. The germline V and J ends were trimmed by 6 bases and 1 base, with 9 bases remaining between them. The CDR3 DNA is TGTGCCAGTAGGAGTACATTGAACACCGGGGAGCTGTTTTTT. Protein sequence: CASRSTLNTGELFF.

The chain employs TRBV6-1 and TRBJ2-7; a possible D gene is TRBD2 (5 bases). V lost 4 bases to trimming and J lost 2 bases, with 12 bases between them. This CDR3 comprises 14 residues. In germline, CDR1 is MNHNS, CDR2 SASEGT. CDR3 DNA sequence: TGTGCCAGCAGTGGGTTCGGGATTACCTACGAGCAGTACTTC. Translating gives CASSGFGITYEQYF.

This clone has a handful of counts. This chain connects TRBV6-5 to TRBJ2-1; D uncertain. The CDR3 runs to 13 residues. V was clipped by 7 bases and J by 3 bases, with 10 bases between them. CDR1 and CDR2 (germline): MNHEY, SVGAGI. This CDR3 is CASMRLIYNEQFF. CDR3 in DNA: TGTGCCAGCATGAGGTTGATCTACAATGAGCAGTTCTTC.

This clone was picked up a small number of times. The CDR3 here is CASSITGAGANVLTF. The DNA of the CDR3 is TGTGCCAGCAGCATCACAGGGGCTGGGGCCAACGTCCTGACTTTC. V and J are TRBV6-1 and TRBJ2-6; 7 bases agree with TRBD1. Germline V lookup: CDR1 MNHNS, CDR2 SASEGT. J lost 2 bases, V lost 6 bases, and 4 bases had no gene match. This CDR3 is built from 15 residues.

The rearrangement uses TRBV9 and TRBJ2-5; no definite D call. TRBJ2-7 matches the DNA end more closely, so the J call is doubtful. The germline CDR1 and CDR2 sequences are SGDLS and YYNGEE. The CDR3 is made up of 14 amino acids. The DNA for the CDR3 is TGTGCCAGCAGCCCCCGACATGACTCCTACGAGCAGTACTTC. Amino acid sequence: CASSPRHDSYEQYF.

This clone has just a few counts. This rearrangement joins TRBV28 to TRBJ2-1, with 9 bases fitting TRBD2. In germline, CDR1 is MDHEN, CDR2 SYDVKM. The V gene end was trimmed by 5 bases and the J gene end by 7 bases; junction bases not matched to a gene: 9. The CDR3 is 15 amino acids. The chain's CDR3 is CASSRPGLARNEQFF. In DNA form, the CDR3 reads TGTGCCAGCAGTAGGCCGGGACTAGCTAGGAATGAGCAGTTCTTC. The complete variable domain, with remaining parts taken from reference TRBV28 and TRBJ2-1, reads DVKVTQSSRYLVKRTGEKVFLECVQDMDHENMFWYRQDPGLGLRLIYFSYDVKMKEKGDIPEGYSVSREKKERFSLILESASTNQTSMYLCASSRPGLARNEQFFGPGTRLTVL.

The rearrangement uses TRBV29-1 and TRBJ2-3; TRBD2 is a possible D gene (6 bases). The V gene's germline CDR1 is SQVTM and CDR2 ANQGSEA. V was cut by 1 base and J by 2 bases, with 13 bases left in between. CDR3 length: 15 amino acids. CDR3 nucleotides: TGCAGCGTTGAAGGGGGGTGGGACTCCACAGATACGCAGTATTTT. It codes for CSVEGGWDSTDTQYF.